These T cell receptor beta chains were read from a single sample in a study of blood T cells in healthy people across ages. TCRdb independently ran MiXCR on the 5' RACE reads; one entry per CDR3 protein. The table includes fewer than 700,000 distinct CDR3 sequences, around half detected once. The specimen sequenced was blood. The receptor source for this set is a man aged 80 or over in good health. CDR3s include the opening cysteine and the closing phenylalanine or tryptophan. The order of the fields is V gene, clone size, D gene, J gene, CDR3 DNA, CDR3 protein. A D gene is named only where the DNA matches it firmly. The size field is filled for only some rows; it gives once, few, many or a size class.

>TRBV24-1|few|-|TRBJ2-7
TGTGCCACCAGTGATCCACCCGGTAAGGGTGACGAGCAGTACTTC
CATSDPPGKGDEQYF
>TRBV6-2/TRBV6-3|-|-|TRBJ2-7
TGTGCCAGCAGTGTTCTAGCCTCCTACGAGCAGTACTTC
CASSVLASYEQYF
>TRBV15|-|-|TRBJ2-7
TGTGCCACCAGCATTGACCACAGGGACGAGCAGTACTTC
CATSIDHRDEQYF
>TRBV14|once|-|TRBJ2-7
TGTGCCAGCAGCCGAGCGTCGGGGAGTCAGTACGAGCAGTACTTC
CASSRASGSQYEQYF
>TRBV2|few|TRBD1|TRBJ2-7
TGTGCCAGCAGTCTCCGGGACAGGGCGGACGAGCAGTACTTC
CASSLRDRADEQYF
>TRBV10-3|-|-|TRBJ1-1
TGTGCCATTCAAAAGGACACTGAAGCTTTCTTT
CAIQKDTEAFF
>TRBV10-3|-|-|TRBJ1-5
TGTGCCATCAGTGAGGGAGGCAGGGAACGTCAGCCCCAGCATTTT
CAISEGGRERQPQHF
>TRBV9|few|TRBD1|TRBJ2-7
TGTGCCAGCAGCGGTAGTCCGGGACAGAGGGACTACGAGCAGTACTTC
CASSGSPGQRDYEQYF
>TRBV2|few|-|TRBJ2-7
TGTGCCAGCAACCCCGACGGATCCCTCTACGAGCAGTACTTC
CASNPDGSLYEQYF
>TRBV4-2|-|-|TRBJ2-7
TGTGCCAGCAGCCAAGGTGAGGGAGGGGGTTACGAGCAGTACTTC
CASSQGEGGGYEQYF
>TRBV20-1|-|TRBD1|TRBJ1-2
TGCAGTGCTAGTGAAAAGGGGGCCGGGGGCTACACCTTC
CSASEKGAGGYTF
>TRBV20-1|few|TRBD2|TRBJ2-3
TGCAGTGCTGCATCGGCGGTTAGCGGGAGGGGGACAGATACGCAGTATTTT
CSAASAVSGRGTDTQYF
>TRBV6-2/TRBV6-3|once|-|TRBJ1-1
TGTGCCAGCAGACTCCCCGGTCGTGAAGCTTTCTTT
CASRLPGREAFF
>TRBV11-2|few|-|TRBJ2-3
TGTGCCAGCAGCTCCTCTATCCTGGGGGATACGCAGTATTTT
CASSSSILGDTQYF
>TRBV11-2|-|-|TRBJ1-5
TGTGCCAGCAGCTTAGACCCAACATTTCAGCCCCAGCATTTT
CASSLDPTFQPQHF
>TRBV7-3|few|-|TRBJ2-1
TGTGCCAGCAGTTTAACCGGGGGTGAGCAGTTCTTC
CASSLTGGEQFF